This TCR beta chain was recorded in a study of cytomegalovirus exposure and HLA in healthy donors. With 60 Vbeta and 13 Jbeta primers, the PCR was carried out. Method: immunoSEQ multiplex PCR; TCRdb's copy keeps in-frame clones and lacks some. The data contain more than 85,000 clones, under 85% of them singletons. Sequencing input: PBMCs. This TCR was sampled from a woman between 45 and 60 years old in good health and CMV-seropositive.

The CDR3 reads CASSPGTGGSGANVLTF. The CDR3 DNA follows: TGTGCCAGCTCACCCGGGACAGGGGGCTCTGGGGCCAACGTCCTGACTTTC. The V and J genes are TRBV18 and TRBJ2-6; TRBD1 matches 11 bases. Losses at the gene ends were 3 bases for V and 0 bases for J; bases not matched to a gene: 1. The CDR3 runs 17 residues. Germline CDR1 is KGHSH and CDR2 is LQKENI.